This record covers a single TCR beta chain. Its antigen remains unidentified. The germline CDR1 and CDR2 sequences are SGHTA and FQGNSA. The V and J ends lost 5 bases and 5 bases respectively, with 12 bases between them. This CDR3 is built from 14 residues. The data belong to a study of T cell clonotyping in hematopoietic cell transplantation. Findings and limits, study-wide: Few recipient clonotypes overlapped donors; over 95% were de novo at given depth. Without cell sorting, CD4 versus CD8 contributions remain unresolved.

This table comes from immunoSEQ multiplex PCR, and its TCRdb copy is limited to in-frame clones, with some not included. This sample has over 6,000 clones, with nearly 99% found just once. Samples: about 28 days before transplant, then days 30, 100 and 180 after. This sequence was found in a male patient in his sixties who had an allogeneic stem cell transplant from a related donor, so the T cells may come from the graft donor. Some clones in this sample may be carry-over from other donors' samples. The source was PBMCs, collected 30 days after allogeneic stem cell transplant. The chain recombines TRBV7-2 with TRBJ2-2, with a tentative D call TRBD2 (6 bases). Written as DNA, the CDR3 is TGTGCCAGCAGCCCGGGACTTCCTACCGGGGAGCTGTTTTTT. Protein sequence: CASSPGLPTGELFF.